These 13 T cell receptor beta chains came from one sample sequenced in a study of T cells after yellow fever vaccination. TCRdb reprocessed the 5' RACE reads with MiXCR, giving one entry per CDR3 protein. This table holds a few hundred thousand distinct CDR3 sequences, 7% to 9% found once. The sample here was PBMCs, taken approximately 47 days after the first yellow fever vaccination. Every receptor here comes from a man younger than 35 who received the YFV17D yellow fever vaccine.

This clonotype has only a few counts. The genes are TRBV4-3 and TRBJ2-3; 9 positions agree with TRBD2. Losses at the gene ends were 0 bases for V and 1 base for J; bases not matched to a gene: 5. The germline V gene has CDR1 LGHNA and CDR2 YSLEER. This CDR3 has 17 residues. The CDR3 spells CASSQDRAGGGTDTQYF. The CDR3, as DNA: TGCGCCAGCAGCCAAGATCGAGCGGGGGGTGGCACAGATACGCAGTATTTT.

The CDR3 sequence is CASSQDKASGRYNEQFF. The CDR3, as DNA: TGTGCCAGCAGCCAAGATAAAGCTAGCGGGCGATACAATGAGCAGTTCTTC. V is TRBV14 and J is TRBJ2-1; 8 bases are shared with TRBD2. V shed 0 bases, J shed 4 bases, and the junction held 8 bases outside the gene matches. The CDR3 has 17 residues. Germline values: CDR1 SGHDN, CDR2 FVKESK.

On this clonotype itself: A much larger clone sits a single nucleotide away, making a read error possible. The V gene is TRBV6-6, the J gene TRBJ2-7; no reliable D call. CDR1 is MNHNY, CDR2 SVGAGI, per germline (reference sequence). CDR3 length equals 12 residues. V gave up 2 bases and J gave up 3 bases, with 5 bases separating them. CDR3 residues: CASSYAGYEQYV. CDR3 in DNA: TGTGCCAGCAGTTACGCAGGCTACGAGCAGTACGTC.

With regard to this clonotype: Lacking the conserved final phenylalanine or tryptophan, this CDR3 likely reflects a read error. This rearrangement joins TRBV5-1 to TRBJ2-3; D is unclear. CDR3 size: 14 residues. CDR1 and CDR2 from the germline V gene are SGHRS and YFSETQ. V lost 5 bases, J lost 4 bases, and 14 bases lay in between. In nucleotides, the CDR3 is TGCGCCAGCAGGATCTCAACCGAAGCAGATACGCAGTATTTA. Protein: CASRISTEADTQYL.

This clonotype was seen at least ten times. The CDR3 is CASSLTGGSNQPQHF. CDR3 nucleotides: TGTGCCAGCAGCCTGACAGGGGGAAGCAATCAGCCCCAGCATTTT. The chain has TRBV6-2 or TRBV6-3 and TRBJ1-5; the match to TRBD1 covers 9 bases. The germline CDR1 and CDR2 sequences are MNHEY and SVGEGT. CDR3 length equals 15 residues. Trimming at V came to 6 bases and at J to 1 base, leaving 4 bases not matched to a gene.

This clonotype showed up just a few times. The chain employs TRBV28 and TRBJ2-5; TRBD1 agrees at 7 bases. The V and J ends lost 6 bases and 5 bases, in that order; junction bases with no gene match: 6. Germline V gene lookup returns CDR1 MDHEN and CDR2 SYDVKM. The CDR3 loop spans 13 amino acids. Written as DNA, the CDR3 is TGTGCCAGCAGGGCACCCAGGGGGGAGACCCAGTACTTC. Its translation is CASRAPRGETQYF. Based on the CDR3 plus reference TRBV28 and TRBJ2-5, the full variable domain is DVKVTQSSRYLVKRTGEKVFLECVQDMDHENMFWYRQDPGLGLRLIYFSYDVKMKEKGDIPEGYSVSREKKERFSLILESASTNQTSMYLCASRAPRGETQYFGPGTRLLVL.

The gene calls are TRBV24-1 and TRBJ2-5; weak D call: TRBD2 (6 bases). Germline values: CDR1 KGHDR, CDR2 SFDVKD. The CDR3 is 12 residues long. Between the trimmed V and J ends, which lost 7 bases and 6 bases, there was a span of 11 bases. CDR3 in amino acids: CATSRDSKTQYF. DNA for the CDR3: TGTGCCACCAGCAGGGACTCGAAGACCCAGTACTTC.

This clonotype was recorded a few times. The chain joins TRBV20-1 to TRBJ2-2; no clear D gene. Trimming removed 3 bases at V and 4 bases at J, with 9 bases between. This CDR3 is 13 amino acids long. Germline assignment: CDR1 DFQATT and CDR2 SNEGSKA (reference sequence). Here the CDR3 DNA reads TGCAGTGCTAGCGCACACCCCACCGGGGAGCTGTTTTTT. Encoded protein: CSASAHPTGELFF.

This clonotype was recorded many times. The J gene is TRBJ1-2, the V gene TRBV12-3 or TRBV12-4; D gene ambiguous. The ends were cut back, 6 bases at V and 7 bases at J, with 12 bases in the middle. The CDR3 spans 12 residues. Here the CDR3 DNA reads TGTGCCAGCAGCCTGAATCGTCGTGGCTACACCTTC. Translation gives CASSLNRRGYTF.

The chain has TRBV25-1 and TRBJ1-1; D gene uncertain. Trimming pared 4 bases from V and 1 base from J, leaving 13 bases between. The CDR3 totals 15 residues. Germline V gene lookup returns CDR1 MGHDK and CDR2 SYGVNS. The CDR3 DNA is TGTGCCAGCAGTGTTCGGTCGGACCGGAACACTGAAGCTTTCTTT. It encodes CASSVRSDRNTEAFF.

This clonotype has more than one count but fewer than ten. The J gene is TRBJ2-5, the V gene TRBV7-2; TRBD2 matches at 10 bases. Germline CDR1 is SGHTA and CDR2 is FQGNSA. This CDR3 has 15 residues. V was clipped by 5 bases and J by 2 bases; unmatched bases: 5. The CDR3 is CASSPRTSGQETQYF. CDR3 sequence (DNA): TGTGCCAGCAGCCCTAGGACTAGCGGACAAGAGACCCAGTACTTC.

This clonotype was counted only a few times. This sequence joins TRBV9 and TRBJ2-3; possible D gene TRBD1, 6 bases. Germline CDR1 and CDR2: SGDLS and YYNGEE. The ends were cut back, 0 bases at V and 4 bases at J, with 12 bases in the middle. The length of the CDR3 is 15 residues. The CDR3 spells CASSVGGGRPDTQYF. For the CDR3, the DNA is TGTGCCAGCAGCGTAGGTGGGGGCCGCCCAGATACGCAGTATTTT.

The gene calls are TRBV7-3 and TRBJ2-7, with 7 bases that match TRBD1. The CDR3 has 13 amino acids. CDR1 and CDR2 (germline): SGHTA, FQGTGA. Trimming cost V 3 bases and J 3 bases; bases outside gene matches: 2. CDR3 DNA sequence: TGTGCCAGCAGCTTGAACAGGGGCTACGAGCAGTACTTC. This translates into CASSLNRGYEQYF.